The subject of this entry is one T cell receptor beta chain. Antigen specificity is unknown. This sample stems from a study of PD-1 blockade in classical Hodgkin lymphoma. Overall study findings and caveats: Although disease activity or prior therapy may be involved, causes of the repertoire differences remain undefined.

Germline CDR1 is MDHEN and CDR2 is SYDVKM. Trimming took off 5 bases at V and 5 bases at J, with 10 bases between the two ends. CDR3 length equals 13 residues. Profiling relied on immunoSEQ multiplex PCR, and the TCRdb table lists in-frame clones only, not all of them. Here the sample spans under 100,000 clones, around 90% being singletons. Relapse after autologous stem cell transplantation occurred in every patient, and brentuximab vedotin exposure varied. The TCR comes from a human donor with classical Hodgkin lymphoma. The specimen was peripheral blood mononuclear cells (PBMCs), collected before the second cycle of nivolumab. V and J are TRBV28 and TRBJ2-1; no firm D call. The CDR3 DNA is TGTGCCAGCAGTCCGAAGACTGACAATGAGCAGTTCTTC. It encodes CASSPKTDNEQFF.